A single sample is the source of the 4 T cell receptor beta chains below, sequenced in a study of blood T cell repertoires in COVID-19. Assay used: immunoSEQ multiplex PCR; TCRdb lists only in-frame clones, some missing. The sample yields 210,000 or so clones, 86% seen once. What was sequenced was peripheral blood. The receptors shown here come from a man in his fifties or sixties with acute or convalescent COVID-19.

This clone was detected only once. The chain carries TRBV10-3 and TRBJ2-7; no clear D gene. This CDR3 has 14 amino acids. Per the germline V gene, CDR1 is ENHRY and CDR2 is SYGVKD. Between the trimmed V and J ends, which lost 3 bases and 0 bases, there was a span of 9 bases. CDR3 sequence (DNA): TGTGCCATCAGTGACCTTAGGAGCTCCTACGAGCAGTACTTC. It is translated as CAISDLRSSYEQYF.

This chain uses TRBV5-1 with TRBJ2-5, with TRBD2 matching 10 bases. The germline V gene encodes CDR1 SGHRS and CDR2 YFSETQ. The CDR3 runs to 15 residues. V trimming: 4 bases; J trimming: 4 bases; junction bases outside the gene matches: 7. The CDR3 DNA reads TGCGCCAGCAGCCCTAACCGACTAGCGGGAGAGACCCAGTACTTC. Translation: CASSPNRLAGETQYF.

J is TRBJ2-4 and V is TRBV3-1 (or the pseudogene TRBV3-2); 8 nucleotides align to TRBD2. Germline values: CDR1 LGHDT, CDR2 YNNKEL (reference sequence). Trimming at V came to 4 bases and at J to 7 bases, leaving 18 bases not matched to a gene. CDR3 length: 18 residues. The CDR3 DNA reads TGTGCCAGCAGCCCTTCAGGGTGGCGGGGGGCCAATTCGAACATTCAGTACTTC. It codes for CASSPSGWRGANSNIQYF.

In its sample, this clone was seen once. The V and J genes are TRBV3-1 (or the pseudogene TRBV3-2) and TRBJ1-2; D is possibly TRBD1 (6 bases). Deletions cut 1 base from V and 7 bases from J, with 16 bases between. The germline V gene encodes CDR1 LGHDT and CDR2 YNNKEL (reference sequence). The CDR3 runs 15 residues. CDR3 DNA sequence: TGTGCCAGCAGCCAAGCGTCAGGGGTTCTAGGTGGCTACACCTTC. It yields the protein CASSQASGVLGGYTF.